This is a list of T cell receptor beta chains from one sample in a study of T cell changes during pregnancy in multiple sclerosis. Sequenced by immunoSEQ multiplex PCR; TCRdb stores in-frame clones only, minus some. The profile covers under 50,000 clones, with around 95% appearing a single time and 5.9% taken by the ten largest. Sequences were derived from CD8+ T cells from peripheral blood mononuclear cells, sampled in the first trimester of pregnancy. Receptors originate from a female donor with multiple sclerosis, enrolled in a pregnancy study. Each CDR3 is given with its conserved first and last residue. A D gene is named only where the DNA matches it firmly. Clone sizes are given selectively: once, few, many, or a class where the clone is expanded.

CDR3: CASSHGAGVNIQYF
DNA: TGTGCCAGCAGTCACGGGGCAGGGGTTAACATTCAGTACTTC
size: -
J: TRBJ2-4
V: TRBV6-5
D: -

CDR3: CASSPRGTDYYGYTF
DNA: TGTGCCAGCAGCCCCCGAGGGACAGACTATTATGGCTACACCTTC
size: once
J: TRBJ1-2
V: TRBV7-9
D: TRBD1

CDR3: CASSHDSTVTGELFF
DNA: TGTGCCAGCAGCCACGACAGCACTGTCACCGGGGAGCTGTTTTTT
size: -
J: TRBJ2-2
V: TRBV6-5
D: -

CDR3: CASSFTHSSGANVLTF
DNA: TGTGCCAGCAGCTTTACCCATAGCTCTGGGGCCAACGTCCTGACTTTC
size: -
J: TRBJ2-6
V: TRBV7-9
D: -

CDR3: CASSEVASASGRRRSKNIQYF
DNA: TGTGCCAGCAGTGAAGTAGCTTCGGCTAGCGGGAGGAGGCGGTCCAAAAACATTCAGTACTTC
size: -
J: TRBJ2-4
V: TRBV2
D: TRBD2

CDR3: CASSREIQGAGEQYF
DNA: TGCGCCAGCAGCCGAGAAATACAGGGGGCAGGCGAGCAGTACTTC
size: -
J: TRBJ2-7
V: TRBV4-1
D: TRBD1

CDR3: CASTTGGSSYEQYF
DNA: TGTGCCAGCACAACGGGAGGGTCATCCTACGAGCAGTACTTC
size: -
J: TRBJ2-7
V: TRBV11-2
D: TRBD2

CDR3: CASSLALQLPAGELFF
DNA: TGCGCCAGCAGCTTGGCCTTACAGCTTCCGGCGGGGGAGCTGTTTTTT
size: once
J: TRBJ2-2
V: TRBV5-1
D: -

CDR3: CASSQGEGGYEQYF
DNA: TGTGCCAGCAGTCAAGGGGAGGGAGGCTACGAGCAGTACTTC
size: once
J: TRBJ2-7
V: TRBV7-6
D: TRBD2

CDR3: CASNSEKGAYNEQFF
DNA: TGTGCCAGCAACTCCGAAAAAGGGGCCTACAATGAGCAGTTCTTC
size: once
J: TRBJ2-1
V: TRBV7-9
D: -

CDR3: CASSKQGTDTQYF
DNA: TGTGCCAGCAGTAAACAGGGCACAGATACGCAGTATTTT
size: -
J: TRBJ2-3
V: TRBV6-4
D: -

CDR3: CASSLSPGQGVNEQYF
DNA: TGTGCCAGCAGTTTATCCCCGGGACAGGGGGTGAACGAGCAGTACTTC
size: once
J: TRBJ2-7
V: TRBV27
D: TRBD1

CDR3: CASSASQEVPPYEQYF
DNA: TGTGCCAGCAGCGCCTCTCAGGAGGTCCCCCCCTACGAGCAGTACTTC
size: -
J: TRBJ2-7
V: TRBV21-1
D: -

CDR3: CSAREAYTF
DNA: TGCAGTGCTAGAGAGGCCTACACCTTC
size: -
J: TRBJ1-2
V: TRBV20-1
D: -

CDR3: CASSESARGLLDTQYF
DNA: TGCGCCAGCAGTGAGTCGGCCAGGGGGCTGTTAGATACGCAGTATTTT
size: -
J: TRBJ2-3
V: TRBV10-1
D: TRBD1

CDR3: CASRVSGVSYNEQFF
DNA: TGTGCCAGCAGGGTAAGCGGGGTATCCTACAATGAGCAGTTCTTC
size: -
J: TRBJ2-1
V: TRBV7-9
D: TRBD2

CDR3: CASSVVEAGVHNEQFF
DNA: TGTGCCAGCAGCGTAGTAGAAGCGGGAGTACACAATGAGCAGTTCTTC
size: few
J: TRBJ2-1
V: TRBV9
D: TRBD2

CDR3: CASSLLAGGTDTQYF
DNA: TGTGCCAGCAGCTTGTTAGCGGGGGGAACAGATACGCAGTATTTT
size: -
J: TRBJ2-3
V: TRBV7-9
D: TRBD2

CDR3: CASTGTSAQQETQYF
DNA: TGTGCCAGCACCGGGACTAGCGCCCAACAAGAGACCCAGTACTTC
size: once
J: TRBJ2-5
V: TRBV7-9
D: TRBD2

CDR3: CASSSGYEQYF
DNA: TGTGCCAGTAGTTCGGGGTACGAGCAGTACTTC
size: -
J: TRBJ2-7
V: TRBV19
D: -

CDR3: CSVIGRAEEQYF
DNA: TGCAGCGTTATCGGGAGGGCCGAAGAGCAGTACTTC
size: -
J: TRBJ2-7
V: TRBV29-1
D: TRBD2

CDR3: CASSDWGQPQHF
DNA: TGTGCCAGCAGTGATTGGGGCCAGCCCCAGCATTTT
size: -
J: TRBJ1-5
V: TRBV2
D: -

CDR3: CASSYREGRPNYGYTF
DNA: TGTGCCAGCAGTTACCGGGAGGGCAGACCTAACTATGGCTACACCTTC
size: -
J: TRBJ1-2
V: TRBV6-5
D: -

CDR3: CASRKQGTLHTEAFF
DNA: TGTGCCAGCAGAAAACAGGGGACTTTGCACACTGAAGCTTTCTTT
size: -
J: TRBJ1-1
V: TRBV27
D: TRBD1

CDR3: CASRVTSADQTQYF
DNA: TGTGCCAGCAGAGTGACTAGCGCAGATCAGACCCAGTACTTC
size: -
J: TRBJ2-5
V: TRBV27
D: TRBD2

CDR3: CASSYSSGSYEQYF
DNA: TGTGCCAGCAGTTACTCTTCTGGCAGCTACGAGCAGTACTTC
size: -
J: TRBJ2-7
V: TRBV6-6
D: -

CDR3: CASSLTSGRGDEQFF
DNA: TGTGCCAGCAGCTTGACTAGCGGGAGAGGGGATGAGCAGTTCTTC
size: -
J: TRBJ2-1
V: TRBV7-9
D: TRBD2

CDR3: CASSLGDSTNNQPQHF
DNA: TGTGCCAGCAGCTTAGGGGACAGTACCAACAATCAGCCCCAGCATTTT
size: -
J: TRBJ1-5
V: TRBV7-2
D: TRBD1

CDR3: CASSFGGQGIDTQYF
DNA: TGTGCCAGCAGCTTCGGCGGACAGGGTATAGATACGCAGTATTTT
size: -
J: TRBJ2-3
V: TRBV28
D: TRBD1

CDR3: CAISRKTGGGNEQYF
DNA: TGTGCCATCAGCCGCAAGACAGGGGGGGGGAACGAGCAGTACTTC
size: -
J: TRBJ2-7
V: TRBV10-3
D: TRBD1

CDR3: CASSLGGDTQYF
DNA: TGCGCCAGCAGCTTGGGGGGAGATACGCAATATTTT
size: -
J: TRBJ2-3
V: TRBV5-1
D: -

CDR3: CAWSVIAEQYF
DNA: TGTGCCTGGAGTGTAATAGCGGAGCAGTACTTC
size: -
J: TRBJ2-7
V: TRBV30
D: -

CDR3: CSVWGELSYEQYF
DNA: TGCAGCGTTTGGGGAGAATTGTCCTACGAGCAGTACTTC
size: -
J: TRBJ2-7
V: TRBV29-1
D: -

CDR3: CASLRSRDSNTEAFF
DNA: TGTGCCAGCCTTCGTTCGAGGGACTCGAACACTGAAGCTTTCTTT
size: -
J: TRBJ1-1
V: TRBV6-5
D: -

CDR3: CASSSNTDTQYF
DNA: TGTGCCAGCAGCTCTAACACAGATACGCAGTATTTT
size: -
J: TRBJ2-3
V: TRBV7-6
D: -

CDR3: CASATGEKLFF
DNA: TGTGCCAGCGCGACAGGTGAAAAACTGTTTTTT
size: few
J: TRBJ1-4
V: TRBV6-5
D: -

CDR3: CASSSRGGTYNEQFF
DNA: TGCGCCAGCAGTAGCAGGGGAGGGACCTACAATGAGCAGTTCTTC
size: -
J: TRBJ2-1
V: TRBV10-2
D: -

CDR3: CASSTQTGVGEKLFF
DNA: TGTGCCAGCAGCACCCAGACAGGGGTGGGAGAAAAACTGTTTTTT
size: -
J: TRBJ1-4
V: TRBV7-8
D: TRBD1

CDR3: CASSLTGFTGELFF
DNA: TGCGCCAGCAGCTTGACAGGGTTCACCGGGGAGCTGTTTTTT
size: -
J: TRBJ2-2
V: TRBV5-1
D: -

CDR3: CAVAVAGFTGELFF
DNA: TGTGCCGTCGCAGTAGCGGGGTTCACCGGGGAGCTGTTTTTT
size: -
J: TRBJ2-2
V: TRBV6-1
D: TRBD2

CDR3: CASSLMSAGVGTGELFF
DNA: TGTGCCAGCAGTTTAATGTCAGCGGGAGTCGGCACCGGGGAGCTGTTTTTT
size: -
J: TRBJ2-2
V: TRBV28
D: TRBD2

CDR3: CASSLDRGAGGYGELFF
DNA: TGTGCCAGCAGCTTAGATCGCGGAGCGGGAGGGTACGGGGAGCTGTTTTTT
size: -
J: TRBJ2-2
V: TRBV11-2
D: TRBD2